This T cell receptor (beta chain) is drawn from a study of blood T cell repertoires in COVID-19. This clone was detected once. During active infection, Seattle patients enrolled and were then monitored through disease. The assay was immunoSEQ multiplex PCR, and TCRdb's table has in-frame clones only and misses some. The repertoire consists of approximately 300,000 clones, with just under 90% occurring once and the leading ten covering over 1.5%. The germline gives CDR1 SNHLY, CDR2 FYNNEI. CDR3 length equals 14 residues. V was cut by 4 bases and J by 3 bases, with 10 bases left in between. This chain connects TRBV2 to TRBJ1-5; D is ambiguous. The clonotype originates from a woman in her 30s with COVID-19, enrolled during active disease. What was sequenced was peripheral blood. The CDR3 sequence: CASSGGSSNQPQHF. The CDR3 nucleotides are TGTGCCAGCAGTGGTGGGAGCTCCAATCAGCCCCAGCATTTT.